The entry below gives a single TCR beta chain sequence along with its context. Its specificity is not known. CDR1 is SGHVS and CDR2 is FQNEAQ in the germline V gene. The V end lost 0 bases, the J end lost 3 bases, and 15 bases lay between the germline ends. CDR3 length equals 16 residues. Construction of the TCRbeta library involved unique molecular identifiers. Each CDR3 protein is one row after TCRdb ran MiXCR on the PCR reads. The sample has about 830,000 distinct CDR3 sequences, 16% seen once. The sample is drawn from a study of T-cell reconstitution after alpha-beta-depleted transplantation in children. Overall study results and limits: Alpha-beta T cells about two months after transplant reportedly derived from several hundred expanded graft clones.

This receptor was taken from a male patient between 10 and 17 years old who had a stem cell transplant for acute lymphoblastic leukemia, so the T cells may come from the graft donor. The chain carries TRBV7-8 and TRBJ2-7; D not certain. Sequencing was performed on PBMCs, mostly from graft donor cells, taken 360 days after TCRalphabeta/CD19-depleted stem cell transplant. The CDR3 DNA follows: TGTGCCAGCAGCTTAGCTGGCGTGGTAGGAGTCTACGAGCAGTACTTC. This gives the protein CASSLAGVVGVYEQYF.